These T cell receptor beta chains were read from a single sample in a study of T-cell reconstitution after alpha-beta-depleted transplantation in children. One entry per CDR3 protein results from TCRdb running MiXCR on the PCR reads. The sample has hundreds of thousands of distinct CDR3 sequences, about a tenth seen once. The material was PBMCs from the stem cell graft donor, obtained from the stem cell graft. Receptor source: a human donor who donated a stem cell graft to a child with acute lymphoblastic leukemia. The conserved cysteine and the conserved F or W are not part of the CDR3 here. A D gene is named only where the DNA matches it firmly.

v_gene: TRBV29-1
d_gene: NA
j_gene: TRBJ1-2
CDR3aa: SVDPANYGYT

v_gene: TRBV5-6
d_gene: TRBD1
j_gene: TRBJ1-4
CDR3aa: ASSLTTDTGGVYEKLF

v_gene: TRBV12-3/TRBV12-4
d_gene: NA
j_gene: TRBJ1-4
CDR3aa: ASSSYEKTNEKLF

v_gene: TRBV27
d_gene: NA
j_gene: TRBJ1-1
CDR3aa: ASSGTRLNTEAF

v_gene: TRBV7-9
d_gene: NA
j_gene: TRBJ2-3
CDR3aa: ASSYWTAENTQY

v_gene: TRBV18
d_gene: NA
j_gene: TRBJ1-5
CDR3aa: ASSLGQGREPQH

v_gene: TRBV7-8
d_gene: NA
j_gene: TRBJ1-1
CDR3aa: ASSLDSGRGSEAF

v_gene: TRBV18
d_gene: NA
j_gene: TRBJ2-3
CDR3aa: ASSRGSDTQY

v_gene: TRBV12-3/TRBV12-4
d_gene: TRBD1
j_gene: TRBJ2-7
CDR3aa: ASNMGQGSGEQY

v_gene: TRBV4-3
d_gene: TRBD2
j_gene: TRBJ2-1
CDR3aa: ASSQKSGGLAPREQF

v_gene: TRBV11-2
d_gene: TRBD2
j_gene: TRBJ2-5
CDR3aa: ASSLAGTSGETQY